Presented here are 3 T cell receptor beta chains from one specimen sequenced in a study of blood T cell repertoires in COVID-19. TCRdb's table, derived via immunoSEQ multiplex PCR, lists solely in-frame clones and lacks some. Among about 250,000 clones listed, about 85% were seen once. Sequenced sample: peripheral blood. The receptors derive from a man younger than 35 with active or convalescent COVID-19.

The rearrangement joins TRBV7-2 to TRBJ1-1; D unclear. The CDR3 covers 15 residues. CDR1 and CDR2 from the germline V gene are SGHTA and FQGNSA. Trimming pared 1 base from V and 0 bases from J, leaving 9 bases between. The CDR3 is CASSLGLRMNTEAFF. The DNA of the CDR3 is TGTGCCAGCAGCTTAGGTCTCAGGATGAACACTGAAGCTTTCTTT.

This clone was detected once. The chain employs TRBV5-1 and TRBJ2-1; D gene uncertain. Germline V gene data show CDR1 as SGHRS and CDR2 as YFSETQ. V was shortened by 2 bases and J by 5 bases, with 5 bases between the two germline ends. The CDR3 length is 12 residues. The CDR3 loop is CASSLQNNEQFF. Written as DNA, the CDR3 is TGCGCCAGCAGCTTACAAAACAATGAGCAGTTCTTC.

This chain connects TRBV7-9 to TRBJ2-1; TRBD2 might be the D (6 bases). Trimming pared 0 bases from V and 6 bases from J, leaving 12 bases between. CDR3 length equals 15 residues. Germline CDR1 SEHNR, CDR2 FQNEAQ (reference sequence). DNA for the CDR3: TGTGCCAGCAGCTTAGCCTCGGGACTCCGCAATGAGCAGTTCTTC. Residues: CASSLASGLRNEQFF.